Below are 5 T cell receptor beta chains sequenced from a single sample in a study of cytomegalovirus exposure and HLA in healthy donors. This PCR relied on a set of 60 Vbeta primers and 13 Jbeta primers. Method: immunoSEQ multiplex PCR; TCRdb's copy keeps in-frame clones and lacks some. The table lists 95,000 to 110,000 clones, around 73% of them singletons. Sequencing was carried out using PBMCs. The receptors were gathered from a man aged 25-40 years in good health and CMV-seronegative.

This chain links TRBV2 with TRBJ1-5; D remains unclear. Looked up from germline, CDR1 is SNHLY and CDR2 is FYNNEI. Trimming stripped 6 bases from V and 0 bases from J, with 6 bases between. The CDR3 sequence is 13 residues long. CDR3 bases: TGTGCCAGCAGGAGACTTAGCAATCAGCCCCAGCATTTT. Protein: CASRRLSNQPQHF.

The CDR3 protein is CASSLQLNTEAFF. CDR3 nucleotide sequence: TGTGCCAGCAGCCTACAGTTGAACACTGAAGCTTTCTTT. The V gene is TRBV14, the J gene TRBJ1-1; no clear D gene. The germline V and J ends were trimmed by 4 bases and 0 bases, with 6 bases remaining between them. Germline assignment: CDR1 SGHDN and CDR2 FVKESK. This CDR3 is 13 amino acids long. Based on the CDR3 plus reference TRBV14 and TRBJ1-1, the full variable domain is EAGVTQFPSHSVIEKGQTVTLRCDPISGHDNLYWYRRVMGKEIKFLLHFVKESKQDESGMPNNRFLAERTGGTYSTLKVQPAELEDSGVYFCASSLQLNTEAFFGQGTRLTVV.

The chain links TRBV7-3 to TRBJ2-7; possibly TRBD2 for D (7 bases). V was clipped by 2 bases and J by 5 bases, with 13 bases between them. The germline gives CDR1 SGHTA, CDR2 FQGTGA. CDR3 length equals 14 residues. The CDR3 spells CASSLGGGRDEQYF. DNA for the CDR3: TGTGCCAGCAGCTTAGGGGGGGGCAGGGACGAGCAGTACTTC.

This clone occurred a few times. J is TRBJ2-3 and V is TRBV7-8; D possibly corresponds to TRBD2 (6 bases). V was cut by 1 base and J by 1 base, with 15 bases left in between. CDR3 length: 17 residues. CDR1 is SGHVS and CDR2 is FQNEAQ in the germline V gene. This CDR3 reads CASSLGGLAVGTDTQYF. CDR3 DNA: TGTGCCAGCAGCTTAGGGGGACTGGCCGTTGGCACAGATACGCAGTATTTT.

This chain links TRBV2 with TRBJ2-2, with 10 bases identical to TRBD1. This CDR3 is built from 16 residues. Germline assignment: CDR1 SNHLY and CDR2 FYNNEI. With V trimmed by 4 bases and J by 6 bases, 8 bases remained unmatched. CDR3 sequence (DNA): TGTGCCAGCAGTGGTCAGGGACAGGGGATTGCCGGGGAGCTGTTTTTT. The encoded protein is CASSGQGQGIAGELFF.